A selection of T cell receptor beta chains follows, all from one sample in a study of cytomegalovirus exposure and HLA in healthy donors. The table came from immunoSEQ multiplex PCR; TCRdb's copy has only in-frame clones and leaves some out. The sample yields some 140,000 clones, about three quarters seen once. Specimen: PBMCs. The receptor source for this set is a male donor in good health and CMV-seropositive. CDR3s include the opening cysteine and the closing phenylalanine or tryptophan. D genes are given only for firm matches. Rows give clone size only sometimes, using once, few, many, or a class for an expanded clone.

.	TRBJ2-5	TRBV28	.	CASGRPQGTQETQYF	TGTGCCAGCGGAAGGCCTCAGGGTACCCAAGAGACCCAGTACTTC
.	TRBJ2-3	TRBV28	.	CASSFPVISTDTQYF	TGTGCCAGCAGTTTCCCGGTGATTAGCACAGATACGCAGTATTTT
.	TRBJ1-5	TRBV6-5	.	CASSYKGYSNQPQHF	TGTGCCAGCAGTTACAAGGGGTATAGCAATCAGCCCCAGCATTTT
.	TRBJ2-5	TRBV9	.	CALRGPPETQYF	TGTGCCCTGAGAGGGCCGCCGGAGACCCAGTACTTC
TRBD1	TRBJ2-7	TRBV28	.	CASSPGGDRVFYEQYF	TGTGCCAGCAGCCCTGGTGGGGACAGGGTCTTCTACGAGCAGTACTTC
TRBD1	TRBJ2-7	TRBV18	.	CASSPFSTGQGASEQYF	TGTGCCAGCTCACCATTCAGCACCGGGCAGGGGGCAAGTGAGCAGTACTTC
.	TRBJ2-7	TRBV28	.	CASSLGGTPYEQYF	TGTGCCAGCAGTTTAGGCGGGACCCCCTACGAGCAGTACTTC
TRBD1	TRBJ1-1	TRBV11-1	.	CASSKDRGHTEAFF	TGTGCCAGCAGCAAAGACAGGGGGCACACTGAAGCTTTCTTT
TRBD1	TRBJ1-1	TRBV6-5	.	CASNQQGVGDTEAFF	TGTGCCAGCAATCAACAGGGGGTCGGTGACACTGAAGCTTTCTTT
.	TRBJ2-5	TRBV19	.	CASSMAQETQYF	TGTGCCAGTAGTATGGCCCAAGAGACCCAGTACTTC
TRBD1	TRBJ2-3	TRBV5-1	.	CASSRGQDADTQYF	TGCGCCAGCAGCCGGGGACAGGATGCAGATACGCAGTATTTT
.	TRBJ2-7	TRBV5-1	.	CASSLLDRSTKGDYEQYF	TGCGCCAGCAGCTTGCTTGACAGGTCCACCAAAGGGGACTACGAGCAGTACTTC
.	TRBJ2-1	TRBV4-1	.	CASSQGTTYNEQFF	TGCGCCAGCAGCCAAGGGACTACTTACAATGAGCAGTTCTTC
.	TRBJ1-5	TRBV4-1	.	CASSQTPHSNQPQHF	TGCGCCAGCAGCCAAACACCGCATAGCAATCAGCCCCAGCATTTT
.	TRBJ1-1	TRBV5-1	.	CASSSRRGAVTEAFF	TGCGCCAGCAGCTCTAGACGGGGGGCAGTCACTGAAGCTTTCTTT
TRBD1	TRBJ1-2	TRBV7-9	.	CASSPGGTGADLTF	TGTGCCAGCAGCCCCGGGGGGACAGGGGCCGACCTCACCTTC
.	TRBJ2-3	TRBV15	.	CATSSEMGLLLTQYF	TGTGCCACCAGCAGTGAGATGGGGCTCCTATTGACGCAGTATTTT
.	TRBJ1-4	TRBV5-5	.	CASSFAGQTNEKLFF	TGTGCCAGCAGCTTCGCAGGGCAGACTAATGAAAAACTGTTTTTT
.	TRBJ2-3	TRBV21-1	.	CASSKGTGDGSTDTQYF	TGTGCCAGCAGCAAAGGAACAGGGGATGGGAGCACAGATACGCAGTATTTT
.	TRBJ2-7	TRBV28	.	CASRDSDGRYEQYF	TGTGCCAGCAGGGACTCGGATGGTAGGTACGAGCAGTACTTC
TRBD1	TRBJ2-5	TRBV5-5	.	CASSPGTEGPETQYF	TGTGCCAGCAGCCCAGGGACAGAAGGGCCAGAGACCCAGTACTTC
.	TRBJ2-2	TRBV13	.	CASSRADSFNTGELFF	TGTGCCAGCAGCCGCGCGGACAGCTTTAACACCGGGGAGCTGTTTTTT
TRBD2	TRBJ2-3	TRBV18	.	CASSPSAGGIADTQYF	TGTGCCAGCTCACCGTCAGCGGGGGGAATTGCAGATACGCAGTATTTT
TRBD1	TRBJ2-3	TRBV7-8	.	CASSPFRDRETDTQYF	TGTGCCAGCAGCCCCTTTCGGGACAGGGAGACAGATACGCAGTATTTT
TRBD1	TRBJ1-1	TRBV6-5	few	CASSASRQGATEAFF	TGTGCCAGCAGTGCCTCTCGGCAGGGGGCGACTGAAGCTTTCTTT
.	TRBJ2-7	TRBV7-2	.	CASLSPVHEQYF	TGTGCCAGCCTCTCCCCGGTCCACGAGCAGTACTTC
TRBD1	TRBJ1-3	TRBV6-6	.	CASSSTGTAVDTIYF	TGTGCCAGCAGTTCTACCGGGACAGCCGTGGACACCATATATTTT
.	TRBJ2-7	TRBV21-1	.	CASSKRGRGALEQYF	TGTGCCAGCAGCAAACGAGGCAGGGGGGCACTCGAGCAGTACTTC
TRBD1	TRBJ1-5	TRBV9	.	CASSVGGGLGQPQHF	TGTGCCAGCAGCGTAGGAGGGGGCCTTGGTCAGCCCCAGCATTTT
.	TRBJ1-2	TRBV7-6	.	CASSLLTPNYGYTF	TGTGCCAGCAGCTTACTCACTCCTAACTATGGCTACACCTTC
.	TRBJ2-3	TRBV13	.	CASSFISGRTDTQYF	TGTGCCAGCAGCTTTATTAGCGGACGCACAGATACGCAGTATTTT